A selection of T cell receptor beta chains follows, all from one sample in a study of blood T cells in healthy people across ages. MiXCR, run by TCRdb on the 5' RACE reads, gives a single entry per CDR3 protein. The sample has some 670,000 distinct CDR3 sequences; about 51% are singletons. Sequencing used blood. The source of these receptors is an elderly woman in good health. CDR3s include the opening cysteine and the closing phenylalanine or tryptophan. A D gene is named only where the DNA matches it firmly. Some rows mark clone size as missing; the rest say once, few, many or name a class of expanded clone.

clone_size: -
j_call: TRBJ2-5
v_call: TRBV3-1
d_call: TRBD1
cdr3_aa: CASSPHTQGAETQYF
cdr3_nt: TGTGCCAGCAGCCCCCACACCCAGGGGGCTGAGACCCAGTACTTC

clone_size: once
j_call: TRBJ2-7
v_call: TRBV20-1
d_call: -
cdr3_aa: CSASGRQSYEQYF
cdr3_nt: TGCAGTGCCTCGGGAAGGCAGTCCTACGAGCAGTACTTC

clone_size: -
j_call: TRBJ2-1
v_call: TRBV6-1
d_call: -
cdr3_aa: CASSEEWASYEQFF
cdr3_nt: TGTGCCAGCAGTGAAGAGTGGGCGAGTTATGAGCAGTTCTTC

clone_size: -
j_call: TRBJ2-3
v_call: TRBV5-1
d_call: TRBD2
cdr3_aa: CASRTLSGGAYTQYF
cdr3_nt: TGCGCCAGCAGAACCCTTAGCGGGGGGGCCTATACGCAGTATTTT

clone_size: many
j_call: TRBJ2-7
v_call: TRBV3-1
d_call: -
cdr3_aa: CASSWGADEQYF
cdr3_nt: TGTGCCAGCAGCTGGGGTGCGGACGAGCAGTACTTC

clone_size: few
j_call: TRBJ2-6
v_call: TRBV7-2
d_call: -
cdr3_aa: CASSLPQGSGANVLTF
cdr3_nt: TGTGCCAGCAGCTTGCCGCAGGGTTCCGGGGCCAACGTCCTGACTTTC

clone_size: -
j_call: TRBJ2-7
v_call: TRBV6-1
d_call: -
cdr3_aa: CASSGTVVYEQYF
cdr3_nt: TGTGCCAGCAGTGGGACCGTTGTTTACGAGCAGTACTTC

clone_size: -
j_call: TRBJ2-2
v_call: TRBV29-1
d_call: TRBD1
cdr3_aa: CSVEETGVFAGELFF
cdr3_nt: TGCAGCGTTGAAGAAACAGGGGTTTTCGCCGGGGAGCTGTTTTTT

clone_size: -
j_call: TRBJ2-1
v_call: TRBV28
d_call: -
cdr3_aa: CASSGRDSYNEQFF
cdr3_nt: TGTGCCAGCAGTGGGCGGGACAGCTACAATGAGCAGTTCTTC

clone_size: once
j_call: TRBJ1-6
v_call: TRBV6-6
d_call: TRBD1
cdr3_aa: CASTLWGQGSNSPLHF
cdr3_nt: TGTGCCAGCACCCTCTGGGGACAGGGTAGTAATTCGCCCCTCCACTTT

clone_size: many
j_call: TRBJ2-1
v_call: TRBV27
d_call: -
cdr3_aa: CASSSTGLLYNEQFF
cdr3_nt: TGTGCCAGCAGTTCAACGGGACTCCTCTACAATGAGCAGTTCTTC

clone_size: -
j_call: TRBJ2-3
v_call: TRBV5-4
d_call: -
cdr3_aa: CASSLVPGNTQYF
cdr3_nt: TGTGCCAGCAGCTTGGTGCCCGGCAATACGCAGTATTTT

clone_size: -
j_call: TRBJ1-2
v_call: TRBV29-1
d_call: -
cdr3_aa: CSVEDGGTGYTF
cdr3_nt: TGCAGCGTTGAAGATGGTGGGACCGGCTACACCTTC

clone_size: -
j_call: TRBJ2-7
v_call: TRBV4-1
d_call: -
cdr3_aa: CASSPSPVSSYEQYF
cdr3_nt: TGCGCCAGCAGCCCTTCGCCAGTCAGCTCCTACGAGCAGTACTTC

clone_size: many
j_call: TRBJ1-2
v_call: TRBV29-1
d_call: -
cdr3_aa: CSGGQIPLYGYTF
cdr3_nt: TGCAGCGGCGGACAGATTCCCCTATACGGCTACACCTTC

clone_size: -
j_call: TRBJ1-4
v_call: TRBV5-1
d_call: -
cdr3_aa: CASSLAGRTNEKLFF
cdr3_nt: TGCGCCAGCAGCTTGGCGGGTAGAACTAATGAAAAACTGTTTTTT

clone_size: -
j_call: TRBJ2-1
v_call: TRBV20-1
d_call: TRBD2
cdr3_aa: CSAGRGRWYNEQFF
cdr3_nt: TGCAGTGCTGGGAGGGGCCGATGGTACAATGAGCAGTTCTTC

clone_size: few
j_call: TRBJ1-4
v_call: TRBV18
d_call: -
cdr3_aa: CASSPPGLFNEKLFF
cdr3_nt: TGTGCCAGCTCACCTCCCGGGCTGTTTAATGAAAAACTGTTTTTT

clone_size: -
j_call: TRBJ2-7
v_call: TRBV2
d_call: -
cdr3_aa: CASSQLSTLFPEQYF
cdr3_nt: TGTGCCAGCAGCCAGCTTTCGACGCTGTTCCCCGAGCAGTACTTC

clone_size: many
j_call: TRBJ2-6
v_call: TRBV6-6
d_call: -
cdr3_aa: CASSSQGAGANVLTF
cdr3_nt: TGTGCCAGCAGTTCCCAGGGCGCGGGGGCCAACGTCCTGACTTTC

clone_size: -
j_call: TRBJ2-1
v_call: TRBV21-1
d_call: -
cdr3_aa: CASKGLPGVPGAEQFF
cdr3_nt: TGTGCCAGCAAGGGACTCCCGGGGGTCCCTGGGGCTGAGCAGTTCTTC

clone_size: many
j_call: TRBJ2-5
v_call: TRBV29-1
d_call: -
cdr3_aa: CSVAGTAQETQYF
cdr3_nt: TGCAGCGTTGCAGGGACCGCGCAAGAGACCCAGTACTTC

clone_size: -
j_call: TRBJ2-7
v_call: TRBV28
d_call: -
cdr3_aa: CASSGHYNEQYF
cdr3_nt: TGTGCCAGCAGTGGGCACTACAATGAGCAGTACTTC

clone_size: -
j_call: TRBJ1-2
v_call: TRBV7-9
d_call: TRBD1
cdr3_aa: CASSPTGGPNYGYTF
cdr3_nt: TGTGCCAGCAGTCCTACAGGGGGACCTAACTATGGCTACACCTTC

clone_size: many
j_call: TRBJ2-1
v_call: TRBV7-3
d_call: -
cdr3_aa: CASSRSDLYNEQFF
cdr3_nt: TGTGCCAGCAGCCGATCCGACTTGTACAATGAGCAGTTCTTC

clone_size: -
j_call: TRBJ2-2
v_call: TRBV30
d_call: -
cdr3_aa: CAWSFRQTGAFF
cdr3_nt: TGTGCCTGGAGTTTCCGACAGACCGGGGCGTTTTTT

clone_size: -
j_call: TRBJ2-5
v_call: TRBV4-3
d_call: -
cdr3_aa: CASSQDRRQVQETQYF
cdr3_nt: TGCGCCAGCAGCCAAGATCGCAGGCAGGTACAAGAGACCCAGTACTTC

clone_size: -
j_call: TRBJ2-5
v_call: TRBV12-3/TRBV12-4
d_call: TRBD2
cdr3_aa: CASSSQGLVSETQYF
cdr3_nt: TGTGCCAGCAGTTCCCAGGGACTAGTATCGGAGACCCAGTACTTC

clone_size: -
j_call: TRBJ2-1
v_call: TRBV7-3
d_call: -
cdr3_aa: CASSLGSCNEQFF
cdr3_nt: TGTGCCAGCAGCCTGGGATCCTGCAATGAGCAGTTCTTC

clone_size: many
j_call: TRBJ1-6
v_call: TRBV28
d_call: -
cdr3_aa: CASSLYRDNSPLHF
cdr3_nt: TGTGCCAGCAGTTTATACCGGGACAATTCACCCCTCCACTTT

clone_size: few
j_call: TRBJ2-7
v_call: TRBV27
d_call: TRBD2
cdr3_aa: CASSSGLAVYEQYF
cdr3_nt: TGTGCCAGCAGTTCCGGACTAGCGGTCTACGAGCAGTACTTC

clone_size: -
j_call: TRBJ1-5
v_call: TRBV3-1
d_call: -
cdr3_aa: CASSHGTWGHQPQHF
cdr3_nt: TGTGCCAGCAGCCATGGGACTTGGGGGCATCAGCCCCAGCATTTT

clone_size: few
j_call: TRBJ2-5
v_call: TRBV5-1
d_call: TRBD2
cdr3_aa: CASSGAGLEETQYF
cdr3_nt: TGCGCCAGCAGCGGAGCGGGGCTCGAAGAGACCCAGTACTTC

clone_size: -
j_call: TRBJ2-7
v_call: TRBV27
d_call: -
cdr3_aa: CASSLVAARRTFYEQYF
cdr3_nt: TGTGCCAGCAGTTTGGTCGCAGCTCGCCGAACTTTCTACGAGCAGTACTTC

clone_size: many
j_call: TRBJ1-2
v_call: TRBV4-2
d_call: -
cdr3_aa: CASSQDGRAYGYTF
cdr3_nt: TGTGCCAGCAGCCAAGATGGAAGGGCCTATGGCTACACCTTC

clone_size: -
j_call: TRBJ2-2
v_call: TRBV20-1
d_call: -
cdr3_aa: CSARDADSGNTGELFF
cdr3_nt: TGCAGTGCTAGAGATGCCGACAGCGGAAACACCGGGGAGCTGTTTTTT

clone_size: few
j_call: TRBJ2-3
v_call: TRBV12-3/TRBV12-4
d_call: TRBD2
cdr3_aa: CASSLGAGGPDTQYF
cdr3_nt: TGTGCCAGCAGTTTAGGAGCGGGAGGGCCAGATACGCAGTATTTT

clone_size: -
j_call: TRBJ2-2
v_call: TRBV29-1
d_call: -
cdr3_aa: CSVPGLMNTGELFF
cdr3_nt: TGCAGCGTCCCGGGACTGATGAACACCGGGGAGCTGTTTTTT

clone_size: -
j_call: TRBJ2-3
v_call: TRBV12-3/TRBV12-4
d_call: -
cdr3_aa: CASSSPSDFTDTQYF
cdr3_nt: TGTGCCAGCAGTTCTCCCAGCGATTTCACAGATACGCAGTATTTT

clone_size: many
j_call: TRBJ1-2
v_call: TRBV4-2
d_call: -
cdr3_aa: CASSQAYGGNYGYTF
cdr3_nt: TGTGCCAGCAGCCAAGCCTATGGGGGAAACTATGGCTACACCTTC

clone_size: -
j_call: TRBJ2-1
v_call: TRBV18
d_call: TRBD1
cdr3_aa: CASSPGTASNEQFF
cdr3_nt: TGTGCCAGCTCACCCGGGACAGCGTCCAATGAGCAGTTCTTC

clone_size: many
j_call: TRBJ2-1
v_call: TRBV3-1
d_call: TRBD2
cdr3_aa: CASSGEGLGEQFF
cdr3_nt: TGTGCCAGCAGCGGGGAGGGGCTGGGTGAGCAGTTCTTC

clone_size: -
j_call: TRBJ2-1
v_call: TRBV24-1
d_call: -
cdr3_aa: CATSDPGTLQFF
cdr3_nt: TGTGCCACCAGTGACCCGGGGACCCTCCAGTTCTTC

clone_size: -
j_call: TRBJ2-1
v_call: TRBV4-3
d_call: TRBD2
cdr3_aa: CASSQESGGGPVEQFF
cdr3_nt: TGCGCCAGCAGCCAAGAGTCGGGGGGAGGGCCCGTTGAGCAGTTCTTC

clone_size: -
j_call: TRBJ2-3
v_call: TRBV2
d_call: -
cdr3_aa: CASRGRGGNTQYF
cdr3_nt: TGTGCCAGCAGGGGTCGGGGAGGAAATACGCAGTATTTT